These 24 T cell receptor beta chains were all obtained from the same sample, sequenced in a study of T-cell memory formation after mild COVID-19 (dated by TCRdb to about 2021). The library was obtained by 5' RACE. Sequencing relied on an Illumina NovaSeq 6000. The public reads were reanalyzed by TCRdb: fastp trimming at Q25, MiXCR alignment, in-frame beta chains only. CDR3 protein duplicates are merged, each entry listing the most common genes and DNA. Counted in this sample were approximately 500,000 distinct CDR3 sequences; roughly 25% of them appeared once. The ten largest clonotypes hold approximately 13% of the sample. The sequencing input was PBMCs or a T cell subset sorted from them (not recorded which). These receptors all come from an adult woman who had mild COVID-19 (a few samples of this study predate the infection). The sample titles of this study are shuffled in the database, so cell type and time point are left out; the donor was told from shared clones.

This chain links TRBV2 with TRBJ2-5; D is possibly TRBD2 (6 bases). Germline assignment: CDR1 SNHLY and CDR2 FYNNEI. This CDR3 spans 11 amino acids. CDR3 amino acids: CVSGAKETQYF. The DNA for the CDR3 is TGTGTTTCGGGAGCCAAAGAGACCCAGTACTTC.

This sequence joins TRBV5-1 and TRBJ2-3, with 8 nucleotides matching TRBD1. The CDR3 loop spans 15 amino acids. Looked up from germline, CDR1 is SGHRS and CDR2 is YFSETQ. J was trimmed by 4 bases and V by 0 bases; bases with no gene match: 4. The CDR3 reads CASSLAGQGPDTQYF. As DNA, the CDR3 is TGCGCCAGCAGCTTGGCCGGACAGGGACCAGATACGCAGTATTTT.

The sample holds a few counts of this clonotype. The chain recombines TRBV5-1 with TRBJ2-2; D not certain. Germline values: CDR1 SGHRS, CDR2 YFSETQ. The CDR3 contains 17 residues. V was clipped by 4 bases and J by 5 bases, with 21 bases between them. The CDR3 protein is CASSPPGVAAPTGELFF. As DNA, the CDR3 is TGCGCCAGCAGCCCCCCTGGGGTTGCGGCACCAACCGGGGAGCTGTTTTTT.

There are a few counts of this clonotype. This sequence joins TRBV5-1 and TRBJ1-5; tentative D call: TRBD1 (5 bases). V gave up 0 bases and J gave up 5 bases, with 9 bases separating them. Germline CDR1 and CDR2: SGHRS and YFSETQ. This CDR3 is 14 amino acids long. CDR3 protein: CASSLEPGDQPQHF. Here the CDR3 DNA reads TGCGCCAGCAGCTTGGAACCGGGGGATCAGCCCCAGCATTTT. Full variable domain (remainder filled in from reference TRBV5-1 and TRBJ1-5): KAGVTQTPRYLIKTRGQQVTLSCSPISGHRSVSWYQQTPGQGLQFLFEYFSETQRNKGNFPGRFSGRQFSNSRSEMNVSTLELGDSALYLCASSLEPGDQPQHFGDGTRLSIL.

The gene calls are TRBV5-1 and TRBJ2-5, with 11 bases aligning to TRBD2. The CDR3 sequence is 14 residues long. J lost 9 bases, V lost 0 bases, and 4 bases had no gene match. The germline CDR1 and CDR2 sequences are SGHRS and YFSETQ. In nucleotides, the CDR3 is TGCGCCAGCAGCTTGGTGAGACTAGCGGGGCCCCAGTACTTC. It specifies CASSLVRLAGPQYF.

This clonotype showed up just a few times. The chain couples TRBV29-1 to TRBJ2-1; D is undetermined. CDR1 is SQVTM and CDR2 is ANQGSEA in the germline V gene. The CDR3 spans 14 residues. Trimming removed 1 base at V and 2 bases at J, with 9 bases between. The CDR3 is CSVEGGDAYNEQFF. In nucleotides, the CDR3 is TGCAGCGTTGAAGGAGGAGACGCCTACAATGAGCAGTTCTTC.

This clonotype was found many times. The chain recombines TRBV20-1 with TRBJ2-3; 7 bases are a match to TRBD2. CDR1 is DFQATT and CDR2 is SNEGSKA in the germline V gene (reference sequence). This CDR3 contains 16 residues. J gave up 1 base and V 6 bases, and 13 bases lay outside the gene matches. CDR3 in amino acids: CSAHTGRAGGTDTQYF. CDR3 DNA sequence: TGCAGTGCCCACACGGGGCGGGCGGGGGGCACAGATACGCAGTATTTT.

This clonotype was seen more than once but under ten times. The chain carries TRBV7-2 and TRBJ1-1, with D maybe TRBD1 (6 bases). Germline-derived CDR1 and CDR2 are SGHTA and FQGNSA. The V end was cut by 2 bases, the J end by 8 bases, with 15 bases between. The CDR3 has 14 residues. DNA for the CDR3: TGTGCCAGCAGCTTAAACTGGGACACGAGAGAAGCTTTCTTT. Its protein is CASSLNWDTREAFF.

This clonotype was detected a few times. The chain recombines TRBV7-9 with TRBJ1-2; D not certain. The CDR3 totals 19 residues. Germline values: CDR1 SEHNR, CDR2 FQNEAQ (reference sequence). V shed 2 bases and J shed 0 bases, with 22 bases lying between them. The DNA for the CDR3 is TGTGCCAGCAGCTTACCGGGAGTGTCGGGAAGAGTCGCTAACTATGGCTACACCTTC. It encodes CASSLPGVSGRVANYGYTF.

This clonotype occurred once. The chain joins TRBV19 to TRBJ2-7; unclear D gene. The CDR3 extends over 13 amino acids. With 3 bases removed from V and 0 bases from J, the gap between germline ends came to 6 bases. Germline V lookup: CDR1 LNHDA, CDR2 SQIVND (reference sequence). CDR3 in amino acids: CASSIFLSYEQYF. The CDR3 nucleotides are TGTGCCAGTAGTATTTTCCTCTCCTACGAGCAGTACTTC.

The chain joins TRBV7-9 to TRBJ2-5, with a tentative D call TRBD1 (6 bases). Trimming cost V 3 bases and J 1 base, with 21 bases left between them. This CDR3 is built from 18 residues. CDR1 SEHNR and CDR2 FQNEAQ come from the germline V gene (reference sequence). CDR3 in amino acids: CASSFLLGDTDSQETQYF. The CDR3 DNA reads TGTGCCAGCAGCTTCCTGTTGGGGGACACCGACTCCCAAGAGACCCAGTACTTC.

The chain joins TRBV12-3 or TRBV12-4 to TRBJ2-7, with 7 bases that match TRBD2. The V gene end was trimmed by 2 bases and the J gene end by 4 bases; junction bases not matched to a gene: 5. This CDR3 is 14 amino acids long. The CDR3 region has the DNA TGTGCCAGCAGTTTATTGGGGGGGAGGTACGAGCAGTACTTC. Encoded protein: CASSLLGGRYEQYF.

The V call is TRBV7-6, the J call TRBJ2-3; no clear D. This CDR3 region has 15 residues. With 1 base removed from V and 2 bases from J, the gap between germline ends came to 10 bases. The germline CDR1 and CDR2 sequences are SGHVS and FNYEAQ. CDR3 sequence reads: CASSLGLPPTDTQYF. Here the CDR3 DNA reads TGTGCCAGCAGCTTAGGGCTACCCCCCACAGATACGCAGTATTTT.

The genes are TRBV5-8 and TRBJ1-4; TRBD1 agrees at 8 bases. J was trimmed by 3 bases and V by 2 bases; bases with no gene match: 3. Germline V CDR1 and CDR2: SGHTS, YDEGEE. The CDR3 spans 15 residues. DNA for the CDR3: TGTGCCAGCAGCTTAGACAGGGGAGCTAATGAAAAACTGTTTTTT. It translates to CASSLDRGANEKLFF.

This clonotype was seen more than once but under ten times. This rearrangement joins TRBV7-9 to TRBJ2-5, with a tentative D call TRBD2 (7 bases). This CDR3 is 16 amino acids long. Germline CDR1 and CDR2: SEHNR and FQNEAQ (reference sequence). Trimming removed 4 bases at V and 5 bases at J, with 20 bases between. The CDR3 coding sequence is TGTGCCAGCAGCTCCAAGAGCGGGAAGGGGGGGGAGACCCAGTACTTC. This translates into CASSSKSGKGGETQYF.

This clonotype was seen only a few times. The chain combines TRBV10-3 with TRBJ2-1; 9 nucleotides line up with TRBD2. The CDR3 sequence is 14 residues long. Germline V gene sequence: CDR1 ENHRY, CDR2 SYGVKD. V shed 10 bases and J 6 bases; nucleotides not matched to a gene: 10. This CDR3 reads CATDSGSSGNEQFF. As DNA, the CDR3 is TGTGCCACGGATAGCGGGAGCTCTGGCAATGAGCAGTTCTTC.

This chain joins TRBV7-2 and TRBJ2-3, with 8 bases aligning to TRBD2. CDR1 SGHTA and CDR2 FQGNSA come from the germline V gene. Trimming at V came to 5 bases and at J to 2 bases, leaving 6 bases not matched to a gene. The CDR3 consists of 15 residues. The CDR3 sequence: CASSGSGGDTDTQYF. In DNA, the CDR3 is TGTGCCAGCAGCGGGAGCGGGGGCGACACAGATACGCAGTATTTT.

This clonotype was recorded many times. This chain joins TRBV5-6 and TRBJ1-5; possibly TRBD1 for D (5 bases). Germline V gene lookup returns CDR1 SGHDT and CDR2 YYEEEE. The CDR3 is 13 residues long. V lost 3 bases, J lost 7 bases, and 11 bases lay in between. The CDR3 loop reads CASSSQGRQPQHF. For the CDR3, the DNA is TGTGCCAGCAGCTCCCAGGGTCGGCAGCCCCAGCATTTT.

The chain employs TRBV7-3 and TRBJ2-3; no reliable D call. Germline CDR1 and CDR2: SGHTA and FQGTGA. With 1 base removed from V and 2 bases from J, the gap between germline ends came to 10 bases. The CDR3 is 15 residues long. The CDR3 reads CASSLIGGYTDTQYF. Written as DNA, the CDR3 is TGTGCCAGCAGCTTAATTGGCGGATACACAGATACGCAGTATTTT.

The rearrangement joins TRBV5-1 to TRBJ2-5; 7 positions match TRBD1. Trimming at V came to 4 bases and at J to 3 bases, leaving 9 bases not matched to a gene. The CDR3 length is 15 residues. CDR1 and CDR2 from the germline V gene are SGHRS and YFSETQ. CDR3 sequence reads: CASSSVGDSEETQYF. The CDR3 nucleotides read TGCGCCAGCAGCAGTGTGGGGGACAGTGAAGAGACCCAGTACTTC. Supplemented by reference TRBV5-1 and TRBJ2-5, the full variable domain reads KAGVTQTPRYLIKTRGQQVTLSCSPISGHRSVSWYQQTPGQGLQFLFEYFSETQRNKGNFPGRFSGRQFSNSRSEMNVSTLELGDSALYLCASSSVGDSEETQYFGPGTRLLVL.

This sequence joins TRBV10-3 and TRBJ1-2; D is uncertain. The CDR3 is 13 residues long. In germline, CDR1 is ENHRY, CDR2 SYGVKD. V lost 10 bases, J lost 6 bases, and 18 bases lay in between. This CDR3 is CATKQTSGDGYTF. The CDR3 nucleotides are TGTGCCACCAAACAGACGAGCGGGGATGGCTACACCTTC.

Only a few counts were recorded for this clonotype. The rearrangement joins TRBV5-1 to TRBJ2-3, with TRBD1 as a possible D gene (6 bases). This CDR3 comprises 15 residues. The V gene lost 4 bases and the J gene lost 4 bases, with 16 bases spanning the gap. Germline loops: CDR1 SGHRS, CDR2 YFSETQ. The CDR3 protein is CASSLLFPGADTQYF. Written as DNA, the CDR3 is TGCGCCAGCAGCCTGTTGTTCCCAGGGGCAGATACGCAGTATTTT.

The chain recombines TRBV24-1 with TRBJ2-1, with D perhaps TRBD1 (6 bases). V lost 7 bases to trimming and J lost 8 bases, with 14 bases between them. This CDR3 region has 13 residues. Per the germline V gene, CDR1 is KGHDR and CDR2 is SFDVKD. CDR3 bases: TGTGCCACCAGGGACGTAGGGGGACATGAGCAGTTCTTC. Translation: CATRDVGGHEQFF.

The CDR3 region has the DNA TGTGCCAGCAGCGTAGACGGGGGCGGATACAATGAGCAGTTCTTC. This translates into CASSVDGGGYNEQFF. The chain combines TRBV9 with TRBJ2-1, with D perhaps being TRBD1 or TRBD2 (6 bases each). This CDR3 region has 15 residues. Trimming took 0 bases from V and 4 from J, leaving 11 bases between them. Germline CDR1 is SGDLS and CDR2 is YYNGEE.